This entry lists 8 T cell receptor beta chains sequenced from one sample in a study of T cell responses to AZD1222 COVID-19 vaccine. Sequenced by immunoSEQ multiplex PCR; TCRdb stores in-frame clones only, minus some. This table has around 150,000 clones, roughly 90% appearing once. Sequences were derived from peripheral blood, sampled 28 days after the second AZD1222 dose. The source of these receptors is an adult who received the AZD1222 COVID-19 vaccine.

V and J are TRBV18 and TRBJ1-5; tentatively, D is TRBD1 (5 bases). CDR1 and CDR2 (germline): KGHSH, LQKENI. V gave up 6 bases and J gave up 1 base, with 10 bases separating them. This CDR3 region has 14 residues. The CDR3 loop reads CASSQGDSNQPQHF. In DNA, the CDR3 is TGTGCCAGCTCCCAAGGGGACAGCAATCAGCCCCAGCATTTT.

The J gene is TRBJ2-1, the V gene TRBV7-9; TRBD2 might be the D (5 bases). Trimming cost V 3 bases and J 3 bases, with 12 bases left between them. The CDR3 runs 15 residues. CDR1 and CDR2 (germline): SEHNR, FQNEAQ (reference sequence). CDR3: CASSFEGVIYNEQFF. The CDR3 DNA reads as TGTGCCAGCAGCTTCGAGGGAGTGATCTACAATGAGCAGTTCTTC.

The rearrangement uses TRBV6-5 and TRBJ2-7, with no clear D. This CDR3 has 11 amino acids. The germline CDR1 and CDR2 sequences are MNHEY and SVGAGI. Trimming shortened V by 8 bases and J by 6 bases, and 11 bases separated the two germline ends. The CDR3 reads CASVGNSEQYF. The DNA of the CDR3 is TGTGCCAGCGTAGGGAACAGCGAGCAGTACTTC.

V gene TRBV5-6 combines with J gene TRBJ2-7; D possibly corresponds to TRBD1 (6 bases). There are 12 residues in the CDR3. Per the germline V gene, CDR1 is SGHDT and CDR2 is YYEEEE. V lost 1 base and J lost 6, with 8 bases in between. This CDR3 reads CASSLPDSEQYF. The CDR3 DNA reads TGTGCCAGCAGCTTGCCGGACAGCGAGCAGTACTTC.

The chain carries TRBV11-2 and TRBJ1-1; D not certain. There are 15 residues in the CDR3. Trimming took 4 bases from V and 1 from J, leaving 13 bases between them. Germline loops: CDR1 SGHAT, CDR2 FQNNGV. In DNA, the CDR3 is TGTGCCAGCAGCTCACGGAGTACGGCGAACACTGAAGCTTTCTTT. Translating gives CASSSRSTANTEAFF.

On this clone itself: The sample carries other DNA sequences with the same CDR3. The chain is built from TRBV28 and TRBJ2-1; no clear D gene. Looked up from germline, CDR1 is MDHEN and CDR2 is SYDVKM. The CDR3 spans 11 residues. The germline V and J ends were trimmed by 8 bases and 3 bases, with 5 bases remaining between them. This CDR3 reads CASRVYNEQFF. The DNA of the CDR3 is TGTGCCAGCCGGGTCTACAATGAGCAGTTCTTC.

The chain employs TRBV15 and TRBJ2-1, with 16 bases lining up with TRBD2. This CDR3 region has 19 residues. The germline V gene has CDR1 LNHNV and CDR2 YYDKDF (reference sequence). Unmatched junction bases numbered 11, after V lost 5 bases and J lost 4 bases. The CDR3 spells CATSGPGLAGGPGYNEQFF. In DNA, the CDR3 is TGTGCCACCAGCGGACCGGGACTAGCGGGAGGGCCGGGGTACAATGAGCAGTTCTTC. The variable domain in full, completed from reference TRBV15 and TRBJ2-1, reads DAMVIQNPRYQVTQFGKPVTLSCSQTLNHNVMYWYQQKSSQAPKLLFHYYDKDFNNEADTPDNFQSRRPNTSFCFLDIRSPGLGDTAMYLCATSGPGLAGGPGYNEQFFGPGTRLTVL.

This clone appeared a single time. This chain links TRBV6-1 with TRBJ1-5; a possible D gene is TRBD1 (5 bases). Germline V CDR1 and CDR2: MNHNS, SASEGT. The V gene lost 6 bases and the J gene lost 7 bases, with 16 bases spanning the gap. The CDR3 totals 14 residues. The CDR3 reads CASRTVSAYQPQHF. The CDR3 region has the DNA TGTGCCAGCAGGACAGTGAGCGCGTACCAGCCCCAGCATTTT.